A single sample is the source of the 6 T cell receptor beta chains below, sequenced in a study of T cell changes during pregnancy in multiple sclerosis. Method: immunoSEQ multiplex PCR; TCRdb's copy keeps in-frame clones and lacks some. The table records 75,000 to 95,000 clones, roughly 93% of them present only once. Here the sequenced sample was peripheral blood, taken in the second trimester of pregnancy. All receptors come from a female donor with multiple sclerosis, enrolled in a pregnancy study.

The chain couples TRBV5-1 to TRBJ2-3, with D uncertain. The CDR3 consists of 14 residues. Germline V gene lookup returns CDR1 SGHRS and CDR2 YFSETQ. Trimming removed 0 bases from V and 0 bases from J, with 5 bases in between. CDR3 in amino acids: CASSLGASTDTQYF. The CDR3 nucleotides are TGCGCCAGCAGCTTGGGAGCAAGCACAGATACGCAGTATTTT.

Comments on this clone: At one end, the junction sequence differs from germline, possibly due to a read error. The rearrangement uses TRBV7-7 and TRBJ1-3; 7 positions agree with TRBD1. There are 15 residues in the CDR3. Looked up from germline, CDR1 is SSHAT and CDR2 is FNYEAQ (reference sequence). The CDR3 bases are TGTGCTAGCAGACAGGGACGGAGCTCTGGAAACACCATATATTTT. Its translation: CASRQGRSSGNTIYF. Based on the CDR3 plus reference TRBV7-7 and TRBJ1-3, the full variable domain is GAGVSQSPRYKVTKRGQDVTLRCDPISSHATLYWYQQALGQGPEFLTYFNYEAQPDKSGLPSDRFSAERPEGSISTLTIQRTEQRDSAMYRCASRQGRSSGNTIYFGEGSWLTVV.

The chain couples TRBV18 to TRBJ1-4; the D gene is possibly TRBD1 (5 bases). The CDR3 covers 15 residues. The germline V and J ends were trimmed by 2 bases and 0 bases, with 7 bases remaining between them. Germline V gene lookup returns CDR1 KGHSH and CDR2 LQKENI. The CDR3 sequence is CASSPSGATNEKLFF. CDR3 in DNA: TGTGCCAGCTCACCATCGGGGGCAACTAATGAAAAACTGTTTTTT.

This rearrangement joins TRBV4-1 to TRBJ2-7; 7 nucleotides match TRBD2. CDR1 MGHRA and CDR2 YSYEKL come from the germline V gene. The CDR3 length is 14 residues. V gave up 3 bases and J gave up 2 bases; unmatched junction bases: 4. The CDR3 here is CASSHTSDAYEQYF. CDR3 DNA: TGCGCCAGCAGCCACACTAGCGATGCCTACGAGCAGTACTTC.

The chain links TRBV9 to TRBJ2-1, with 10 bases matching TRBD1. The CDR3 length is 18 residues. Per germline, CDR1 SGDLS and CDR2 YYNGEE. Trimming at V came to 1 base and at J to 9 bases, leaving 16 bases not matched to a gene. CDR3 amino acids: CASSVRPAGTGAYGEQFF. Here the CDR3 DNA reads TGTGCCAGCAGCGTACGACCGGCCGGGACAGGGGCGTACGGTGAGCAGTTCTTC.

Only one count was recorded for this clone. The chain employs TRBV7-2 and TRBJ1-6; 9 bases line up with TRBD1. The J segment lost 2 bases and the V segment lost 5 bases, leaving 10 bases of the junction unmatched. The CDR3 covers 18 residues. Germline CDR1 reads SGHTA; CDR2 reads FQGNSA. Here the CDR3 reads CASSPWTGEITYNSPLHF. Here the CDR3 DNA reads TGTGCCAGCAGCCCCTGGACAGGGGAGATCACCTATAATTCACCCCTCCACTTT.